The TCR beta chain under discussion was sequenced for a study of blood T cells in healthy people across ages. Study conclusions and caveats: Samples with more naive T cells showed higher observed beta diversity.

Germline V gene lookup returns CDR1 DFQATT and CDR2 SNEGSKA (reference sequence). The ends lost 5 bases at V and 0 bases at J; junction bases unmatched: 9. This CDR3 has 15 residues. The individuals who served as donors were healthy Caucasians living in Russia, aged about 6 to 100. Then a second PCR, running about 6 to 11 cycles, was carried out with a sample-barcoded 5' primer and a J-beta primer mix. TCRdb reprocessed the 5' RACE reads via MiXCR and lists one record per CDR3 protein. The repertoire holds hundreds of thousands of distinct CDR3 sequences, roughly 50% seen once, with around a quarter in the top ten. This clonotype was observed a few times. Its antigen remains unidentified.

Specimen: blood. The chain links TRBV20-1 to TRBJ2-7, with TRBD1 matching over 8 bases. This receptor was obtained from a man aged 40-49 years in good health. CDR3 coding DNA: TGCAGTGCTTTCGACAGGGGCCGAAGCTCCTACGAGCAGTACTTC. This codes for CSAFDRGRSSYEQYF.